A selection of T cell receptor beta chains follows, all from one sample in a study of a mutant IDH1 vaccine in newly diagnosed glioma. Only in-frame clones appear in the TCRdb table, and some are missing; sequencing was by immunoSEQ multiplex PCR. Here the sample spans about 92,000 clones, roughly 85% being singletons. The sample here was PBMCs, taken from a glioma patient treated with radiotherapy, temozolomide or both. These receptors originate from a woman between 50 and 59 years old with glioma. Both conserved end residues are part of each CDR3. Fields, in order: V gene, J gene, clone size, CDR3 protein. Not every row has a clone size; where given, it reads once, few, many or a size class.

v_gene: TRBV5-1
j_gene: TRBJ1-1
abundance: .
CDR3aa: CASSLAGSNTEAFF

v_gene: TRBV29-1
j_gene: TRBJ1-4
abundance: .
CDR3aa: CSARVLDEKLFF

v_gene: TRBV9
j_gene: TRBJ2-2
abundance: .
CDR3aa: CASSVAGGHTGELFF

v_gene: TRBV5-6
j_gene: TRBJ2-7
abundance: few
CDR3aa: CASSIGLAGLYEQYF

v_gene: TRBV10-2
j_gene: TRBJ2-1
abundance: .
CDR3aa: CASSAAGGFNEQFF

v_gene: TRBV4-2
j_gene: TRBJ2-7
abundance: .
CDR3aa: CASSQVTGTTYEQYF

v_gene: TRBV9
j_gene: TRBJ1-3
abundance: once
CDR3aa: CASSEGGLRQVHTGNTIYF

v_gene: TRBV5-4
j_gene: TRBJ2-3
abundance: once
CDR3aa: CASSPGTSGGARTDTQYF

v_gene: TRBV6-1
j_gene: TRBJ1-5
abundance: .
CDR3aa: CASSEETGMPQPQHF

v_gene: TRBV7-9
j_gene: TRBJ2-4
abundance: .
CDR3aa: CASSLASKAKNIQYF

v_gene: TRBV14
j_gene: TRBJ2-7
abundance: .
CDR3aa: CASSPRQGAYEQYF

v_gene: TRBV6-1
j_gene: TRBJ1-2
abundance: .
CDR3aa: CASSGAGGYTF

v_gene: TRBV2
j_gene: TRBJ2-7
abundance: .
CDR3aa: CASRGLGTSYEQYF

v_gene: TRBV5-4
j_gene: TRBJ2-1
abundance: .
CDR3aa: CASSPLGLQSYNEQFF

v_gene: TRBV5-1
j_gene: TRBJ1-4
abundance: .
CDR3aa: CASSPGQTSNEKLFF

v_gene: TRBV4-3
j_gene: TRBJ2-3
abundance: .
CDR3aa: CASSRGNSGGITDTQYF

v_gene: TRBV9
j_gene: TRBJ2-5
abundance: once
CDR3aa: CASSPEGGYHQETQYF

v_gene: TRBV9
j_gene: TRBJ2-3
abundance: .
CDR3aa: CASSKGLAGNTDTQYF

v_gene: TRBV6-1
j_gene: TRBJ1-3
abundance: .
CDR3aa: CASSDFVNTIYF

v_gene: TRBV6-5
j_gene: TRBJ2-5
abundance: .
CDR3aa: CASYERGAGAQYF

v_gene: TRBV4-3
j_gene: TRBJ1-1
abundance: .
CDR3aa: CASGADRAYTEAFF

v_gene: TRBV5-1
j_gene: TRBJ2-7
abundance: .
CDR3aa: CASSLVRGGEQYF